This is a list of T cell receptor beta chains from one sample in a study of spatial heterogeneity in lung cancer. TCRdb called the 5' RACE reads again in MiXCR, with one record for every CDR3 protein. The sample includes roughly 120,000 distinct CDR3 sequences, more than 9% of them seen just once. The material sequenced was PBMCs, taken at follow-up. The source is a male donor with early-stage non-small cell lung cancer. The CDR3 runs from the conserved cysteine through the conserved F or W. A D gene is named only where the DNA matches it firmly. Clone size, where shown, is once, few, many, or a class for clones that have expanded.

TRBJ2-6,15,NA,TRBV7-9,NA,TGTGCCAGCAGCTTAGGCCGATCTGGGGCCAACGTCCTGACTTTC,CASSLGRSGANVLTF
TRBJ1-4,15,NA,TRBV18,NA,TGTGCCAGCTCACCATGGGCAGGGAAGGATGAAAAACTGTTTTTT,CASSPWAGKDEKLFF
TRBJ2-1,12,NA,TRBV4-2,many,TGTGCCAGCAGCCAAGAGGGGAATGAGCAGTTCTTC,CASSQEGNEQFF
TRBJ2-7,15,NA,TRBV20-1,few,TGCAGTGCTAGAGGCCAGGCCACCATCTCCTACGAGCAGTACTTC,CSARGQATISYEQYF
TRBJ2-2,17,TRBD1,TRBV3-1,NA,TGTGCCAGCAGCCCGGACCGGGCAGGGGGAAAGGCCGGGGAGCTGTTTTTT,CASSPDRAGGKAGELFF
TRBJ2-3,15,TRBD1,TRBV2,NA,TGTGCCAGCAGCGCCTCGACAGGGTGGGCAGATACGCAGTATTTT,CASSASTGWADTQYF
TRBJ2-1,14,NA,TRBV24-1,few,TGTGCCACCAGTGATATGGACTCGTACAATGAGCAGTTCTTC,CATSDMDSYNEQFF
TRBJ1-2,13,NA,TRBV3-1,NA,TGTGCCAGCAGCCAGGGGCAGACCTATGGCTACACCTTC,CASSQGQTYGYTF
TRBJ1-5,16,TRBD1,TRBV10-3,NA,TGTGCCATCAGTGAGGGACAGGGGCTAAGCAATCAGCCCCAGCATTTT,CAISEGQGLSNQPQHF
TRBJ1-4,14,NA,TRBV7-9,many,TGTGCCAGCAGCTGGTCCCGGGACGGTGAAAAACTGTTTTTT,CASSWSRDGEKLFF
TRBJ2-2,16,TRBD1,TRBV12-3/TRBV12-4,few,TGTGCCAGCAGTTTAGACCCGGGACAGGGCACCGGGGAGCTGTTTTTT,CASSLDPGQGTGELFF
TRBJ2-5,14,NA,TRBV15,many,TGTGCCACCAGCCCTACGGGGCTCGATGAGACCCAGTACTTC,CATSPTGLDETQYF
TRBJ1-5,15,NA,TRBV7-8,NA,TGTGCCAGCAGCTTAGGGGAGGGCCAGAATCAGCCCCAGCATTTT,CASSLGEGQNQPQHF
TRBJ1-5,15,TRBD1,TRBV27,many,TGTGCCAGCAGTCTCCGGACAGGGGGTAATCAGCCCCAGCATTTT,CASSLRTGGNQPQHF
TRBJ2-7,14,NA,TRBV5-1,many,TGCGCCAGCAGCCTCCGGGGCTTGTCCTACGAGCAGTACTTC,CASSLRGLSYEQYF
TRBJ2-3,16,TRBD2,TRBV7-2,NA,TGTGCCAGCAGCGCCCAAGCGGGGGGGCCCCCAGATACGCAGTATTTT,CASSAQAGGPPDTQYF
TRBJ2-4,17,NA,TRBV21-1,few,TGTGCCAGCAGCAAACAACTGCAGGGATGGTGGAAAAACATTCAGTACTTC,CASSKQLQGWWKNIQYF
TRBJ1-1,14,NA,TRBV5-1,NA,TGCGCCAGCAGCCTTCAGAATTCCGGGGTTGAAGCTTTCTTT,CASSLQNSGVEAFF
TRBJ2-2,18,NA,TRBV4-2,few,TGTGCCAGCAGCCAAGACATGGCGTACAGGTTTCATAATGGGGAGCTGTTTTTT,CASSQDMAYRFHNGELFF
TRBJ2-1,14,NA,TRBV5-4,many,TGTGCCAGCAGCGAGGACAGTAACTACAATGAGCAGTTCTTC,CASSEDSNYNEQFF
TRBJ2-5,15,NA,TRBV7-9,NA,TGTGCCAGCAGCTTAGCCGCGGGGGCCCGAGAGACCCAGTACTTC,CASSLAAGARETQYF
TRBJ1-1,14,NA,TRBV12-3/TRBV12-4,NA,TGTGCCAGCAGTTTAGTGCCCATGAACACTGAAGCTTTCTTT,CASSLVPMNTEAFF
TRBJ1-6,13,TRBD1,TRBV12-3/TRBV12-4,many,TGTGCCAGCAGTTTTAGGGGGCAGTCACCCCTCCACTTT,CASSFRGQSPLHF
TRBJ1-3,17,NA,TRBV7-8,many,TGTGCCAGCAGCTTAGGTTTTGACACCCGCTCTGGAAACACCATATATTTT,CASSLGFDTRSGNTIYF
TRBJ2-7,16,TRBD2,TRBV19,NA,TGTGCCAGTAGTACCCACCGGACTAGCGGAGCCTACGAGCAGTACTTC,CASSTHRTSGAYEQYF
TRBJ2-7,15,NA,TRBV4-3,NA,TGCGCCAGCAGCCTGTTAAACGGACTACAATACGAGCAGTACTTC,CASSLLNGLQYEQYF
TRBJ2-7,14,NA,TRBV20-1,few,TGCAGTGCTAGAGATCGGGGGAGGTCCTACGAGCAGTACTTC,CSARDRGRSYEQYF
TRBJ2-1,16,NA,TRBV2,few,TGTGCCAGCAGTTTAAAACCTGGCGGCTCCTACAATGAGCAGTTCTTC,CASSLKPGGSYNEQFF
TRBJ2-7,14,TRBD1,TRBV5-1,NA,TGCGCCAGCAGCTTGGAAGGGGGCCTGGACGAGCAGTACTTC,CASSLEGGLDEQYF
TRBJ2-1,14,NA,TRBV7-8,few,TGTGCCAGCAGCTTAGTATTAGGGACAAGGGAGCAGTTCTTC,CASSLVLGTREQFF
TRBJ2-6,19,NA,TRBV5-6,NA,TGTGCCAGCAGCTTGTTTGGGGCAGGGATCAGCTCTGGGGCCAACGTCCTGACTTTC,CASSLFGAGISSGANVLTF
TRBJ1-6,15,TRBD1,TRBV5-6,NA,TGTGCCAGCAGCTGGGACAGGGCCCTCAATTCACCCCTCCACTTT,CASSWDRALNSPLHF
TRBJ2-1,15,NA,TRBV12-3/TRBV12-4,few,TGTGCCAGCAACATTAGAGGGGTGAACTATGGTGAGCAGTTCTTC,CASNIRGVNYGEQFF
TRBJ1-4,11,NA,TRBV5-6,many,TGTGCCAGCAGCTTAGGTGAAAAACTGTTTTTT,CASSLGEKLFF
TRBJ2-3,14,TRBD2,TRBV24-1,many,TGTGCCACCTCGTTAGCGGGGAATACAGATACGCAGTATTTT,CATSLAGNTDTQYF
TRBJ1-5,16,TRBD1,TRBV6-6,few,TGTGCCAGCAACCCCGGGACAGGGGCTGCTAATCAGCCCCAGCATTTT,CASNPGTGAANQPQHF
TRBJ1-5,16,TRBD1,TRBV12-3/TRBV12-4,NA,TGTGCCAGCAGTCCCCGGGACAGTGATAGCAATCAGCCCCAGCATTTT,CASSPRDSDSNQPQHF
TRBJ1-4,15,TRBD1,TRBV2,NA,TGTGCCAGCAGTCGGACAGGGGGCGTGAGTGAAAAACTGTTTTTT,CASSRTGGVSEKLFF
TRBJ1-6,12,NA,TRBV10-1,few,TGCGCCAGCAGTGAGTGGGGGACACCCCTCCACTTT,CASSEWGTPLHF
TRBJ1-4,18,NA,TRBV11-3,NA,TGTGCCAGCAGCTTAGGATCCCCTCGGGACCTAAGAGGTGAAAAACTGTTTTTT,CASSLGSPRDLRGEKLFF
TRBJ1-2,15,NA,TRBV5-1,many,TGCGCCAGCAGCCAATCCAGTCGTACGAACTATGGCTACACCTTC,CASSQSSRTNYGYTF
TRBJ2-7,16,NA,TRBV28,few,TGTGCCAGCTTCCCACAACAGGAAGTTCCGTACTACGAGCAGTACTTC,CASFPQQEVPYYEQYF
TRBJ2-5,16,TRBD1,TRBV5-1,many,TGCGCCAGCTGGGACAGGGGTCGTACTCTACAAGAGACCCAGTACTTC,CASWDRGRTLQETQYF
TRBJ1-6,13,TRBD1,TRBV29-1,many,TGCAGCGTTGGGGACAGGGGTAATTCACCCCTCCACTTT,CSVGDRGNSPLHF
TRBJ1-3,12,NA,TRBV2,many,TGTGCCCGCAAGGGTGCTGGAAACACCATATATTTT,CARKGAGNTIYF
TRBJ2-7,15,TRBD1,TRBV7-2,NA,TGTGCCAGCAGCGTACAGGGGGCGAGGGGTTACGAGCAGTACTTC,CASSVQGARGYEQYF
TRBJ2-2,12,TRBD1,TRBV28,few,TGTGCCACGGACAGGGACACCGGGGAGCTGTTTTTT,CATDRDTGELFF
TRBJ1-1,14,NA,TRBV10-3,many,TGTGCCATCAGTGGGGTCCAAGGAAACACTGAAGCTTTCTTT,CAISGVQGNTEAFF
TRBJ2-1,13,TRBD2,TRBV5-1,few,TGCGCCAGCAGCTCGGGACTAGTGGATGAGCAGTTCTTC,CASSSGLVDEQFF
TRBJ2-6,13,NA,TRBV3-1,NA,TGTGCCAGCAGCCAAGCTTGGGGGAACGTCCTGACTTTC,CASSQAWGNVLTF
TRBJ2-1,11,NA,TRBV5-1,many,TGCGCCAGCAGCTTGGGTTACGAGCAGTTCTTC,CASSLGYEQFF
TRBJ1-1,10,NA,TRBV20-1,NA,TGCAGTGCTAGAGAGAGGCGAGCTTTCTTT,CSARERRAFF
TRBJ2-2,14,NA,TRBV5-1,NA,TGCGCCAGCCACGGACAGCCCGGTAACGGGGAGCTGTTTTTT,CASHGQPGNGELFF
TRBJ1-3,15,TRBD1,TRBV7-9,few,TGTGCCAGCAGCTTGGCGAAGGGACAGGGCAACACCATATATTTT,CASSLAKGQGNTIYF